This T cell receptor beta chain came from a study of regulatory T cells in long-lasting Graves disease. This CDR3 is built from 14 residues. The germline V gene has CDR1 LNHDA and CDR2 SQIVND (reference sequence). J gave up 7 bases and V 5 bases, and 9 bases lay outside the gene matches. Documented time point: newly diagnosed GD, antithyroid drugs for less than 3 months. From PBMCs, RNA was extracted and then used to make the TCR library. Combining iRepertoire HTBI primers with Arm-PCR of CDR3 regions, the authors built TCR beta libraries. TCRdb redid the calling of the multiplex PCR reads with MiXCR, one entry per CDR3 protein. Here the sample spans fewer than 650,000 distinct CDR3 sequences, approximately 16% being singletons. The table lists this clonotype with many counts. This sample was also put to use in a study of T cells in Graves' hyperthyroidism and ophthalmopathy. That work states: The study enrolled patients aged 18 to 65 with newly diagnosed hyperthyroidism of under 2 months' duration.

The sequence derives from a man younger than 35 with Graves disease. Material: peripheral blood mononuclear cells (PBMCs), obtained at new diagnosis, from a patient treated with antithyroid drugs. V and J are TRBV19 and TRBJ2-7; 9 bases are shared with TRBD1. The CDR3 DNA is TGTGCCAGTAGTTCCCGGACAGGGGCGGAGGAGCAGTACTTC. Its protein product is CASSSRTGAEEQYF.